The rows below give T cell receptor beta chains drawn from one sample of a study of shared clonotypes between healthy human individuals. Clones were sequenced by immunoSEQ multiplex PCR, and TCRdb holds only the in-frame ones, with some missing. The sample gives about 2.4 million clones, 93% of which show up once; 0.35% to 0.45% is in the top ten. Sample: naive CD4+ T cells from PBMCs. The source is a man between 18 and 35 years old in good health. Some clones in this sample may be carry-over from other donors' samples. The CDR3 runs from the conserved cysteine through the conserved F or W. Each record gives: clone size, V gene, J gene, CDR3 protein. Expanded clones get a size class; other rows say once, few or many, or leave the size out.

clone size: .; V gene: TRBV11-2; J gene: TRBJ2-7; CDR3 protein: CASSRIGLAGGRYEQYF
clone size: few; V gene: TRBV15; J gene: TRBJ2-7; CDR3 protein: CATSRDRVAVSYEQYF
clone size: once; V gene: TRBV5-1; J gene: TRBJ2-3; CDR3 protein: CASSVDREMGTDTQYF
clone size: .; V gene: TRBV29-1; J gene: TRBJ2-1; CDR3 protein: CSVETRSSYNEQFF
clone size: .; V gene: TRBV9; J gene: TRBJ2-1; CDR3 protein: CASSGRLASYNEQFF
clone size: .; V gene: TRBV30; J gene: TRBJ2-4; CDR3 protein: CAWSDGLTSGNIQYF
clone size: .; V gene: TRBV25-1; J gene: TRBJ1-2; CDR3 protein: CASSARETGYTF
clone size: .; V gene: TRBV28; J gene: TRBJ1-4; CDR3 protein: CASSSLRGQGVGKLFF
clone size: .; V gene: TRBV4-3; J gene: TRBJ2-1; CDR3 protein: CASSQSGGRVSRASYNEQFF
clone size: .; V gene: TRBV5-6; J gene: TRBJ1-5; CDR3 protein: CASSLGGNSNQPQHF
clone size: .; V gene: TRBV29-1; J gene: TRBJ1-1; CDR3 protein: CSVAGPSNTEAFF
clone size: .; V gene: TRBV30; J gene: TRBJ1-5; CDR3 protein: CAWKGRVRGDQPQHF
clone size: .; V gene: TRBV18; J gene: TRBJ1-2; CDR3 protein: CASSPNTGTGVYGYTF
clone size: .; V gene: TRBV27; J gene: TRBJ2-7; CDR3 protein: CASRASGRYEQYF
clone size: .; V gene: TRBV11-1; J gene: TRBJ2-3; CDR3 protein: CASSQGRSSTDTQYF
clone size: .; V gene: TRBV7-6; J gene: TRBJ1-2; CDR3 protein: CASSGTRDRGYGYTF